This passage covers 14 T cell receptor beta chains from one sample sequenced in a study of T-cell reconstitution after alpha-beta-depleted transplantation in children. Preparation of the TCRbeta library was carried out with unique molecular identifiers. Each CDR3 protein gets one entry after TCRdb re-called the PCR reads with MiXCR. Of some 520,000 distinct CDR3 sequences detected, 30% to 35% appear once; the ten largest clones hold 2.4%. The material was PBMCs from the stem cell graft donor, obtained from the stem cell graft. Receptors originate from a human donor who donated a stem cell graft to a child with aplastic anemia.

The chain has TRBV18 and TRBJ1-1; possible D gene TRBD1, 5 bases. The CDR3 covers 14 residues. Germline V CDR1 and CDR2: KGHSH, LQKENI. V lost 4 bases, J lost 0 bases, and 9 bases lay in between. The CDR3 sequence is CASSRGTLNTEAFF. The CDR3 nucleotides read TGTGCCAGCTCACGGGGCACCCTGAACACTGAAGCTTTCTTT.

There are a few counts of this clonotype. The chain is built from TRBV5-1 and TRBJ1-1; 8 nucleotides line up with TRBD1. Unmatched junction bases numbered 8, after V lost 7 bases and J lost 3 bases. CDR3 size: 14 residues. Germline V lookup: CDR1 SGHRS, CDR2 YFSETQ. The CDR3: CASGEQGGHTEAFF. In DNA, the CDR3 is TGCGCCAGCGGTGAACAGGGGGGGCACACTGAAGCTTTCTTT.

This clonotype was seen more than once but under ten times. This chain links TRBV15 with TRBJ1-5, with D unclear. Between the trimmed V and J ends, which lost 5 bases and 3 bases, there was a span of 8 bases. The CDR3 totals 13 residues. Per germline, CDR1 LNHNV and CDR2 YYDKDF (reference sequence). CDR3 DNA sequence: TGTGCCACCAGCGGCGGAGACAATCAGCCCCAGCATTTT. Amino acid sequence: CATSGGDNQPQHF. The complete variable domain, with remaining parts taken from reference TRBV15 and TRBJ1-5, reads DAMVIQNPRYQVTQFGKPVTLSCSQTLNHNVMYWYQQKSSQAPKLLFHYYDKDFNNEADTPDNFQSRRPNTSFCFLDIRSPGLGDTAMYLCATSGGDNQPQHFGDGTRLSIL.

This chain joins TRBV7-2 and TRBJ2-7; D tentatively reads TRBD1 or TRBD2 (5 bases each). V lost 1 base to trimming and J lost 2 bases, with 9 bases between them. CDR3 length equals 14 residues. Germline values: CDR1 SGHTA, CDR2 FQGNSA. CDR3 loop: CASSLEPGPYEQYF. DNA for the CDR3: TGTGCCAGCAGCTTAGAACCGGGACCCTACGAGCAGTACTTC.

The chain couples TRBV7-2 to TRBJ2-1; 9 nucleotides align to TRBD2. Per germline, CDR1 SGHTA and CDR2 FQGNSA. V gave up 5 bases and J gave up 11 bases; unmatched junction bases: 16. This CDR3 has 16 amino acids. The CDR3 region has the DNA TGTGCCAGCAGCCTGGCGGGTCCTAGCGGGGTCATCAAGCAGTTCTTC. Translated: CASSLAGPSGVIKQFF.

This clonotype has just a few counts. The rearrangement joins TRBV9 to TRBJ1-4; maybe TRBD1 (5 bases). The CDR3 length is 14 residues. The germline V and J ends were trimmed by 0 bases and 8 bases, with 11 bases remaining between them. Germline V CDR1 and CDR2: SGDLS, YYNGEE. The CDR3: CASSVDRGGEKLFF. CDR3 DNA: TGTGCCAGCAGCGTAGATAGGGGAGGGGAAAAACTGTTTTTT.

This clonotype has more than one count but fewer than ten. This chain connects TRBV11-2 to TRBJ2-1; 8 bases are a match to TRBD2. Germline-derived CDR1 and CDR2 are SGHAT and FQNNGV. Losses at the gene ends were 2 bases for V and 2 bases for J; bases not matched to a gene: 11. The CDR3 is 18 amino acids. CDR3 sequence: CASSLRRPSGPPYNEQFF. In nucleotides, the CDR3 is TGTGCCAGCAGCTTACGTCGGCCTAGCGGGCCCCCCTACAATGAGCAGTTCTTC. The full variable domain, in which reference TRBV11-2 and TRBJ2-1 provide the parts outside the CDR3, is EAGVAQSPRYKIIEKRQSVAFWCNPISGHATLYWYQQILGQGPKLLIQFQNNGVVDDSQLPKDRFSAERLKGVDSTLKIQPAKLEDSAVYLCASSLRRPSGPPYNEQFFGPGTRLTVL.

This chain uses TRBV6-1 with TRBJ2-4, with 10 bases fitting TRBD2. The germline gives CDR1 MNHNS, CDR2 SASEGT. Unmatched junction bases numbered 3, after V lost 5 bases and J lost 2 bases. There are 15 residues in the CDR3. This chain's CDR3 is CASSPTSGTKNIQYF. The DNA of the CDR3 is TGTGCCAGCAGTCCCACTAGCGGGACCAAAAACATTCAGTACTTC.

The CDR3 nucleotides read TGTGCCAGCAACTCGCGGGACGACAATCGGAGAGAGCAGTTCTTC. Protein product: CASNSRDDNRREQFF. J is TRBJ2-1 and V is TRBV12-3 or TRBV12-4; a possible D gene is TRBD2 (6 bases). This CDR3 comprises 15 residues. V was trimmed by 7 bases and J by 10 bases, leaving 23 bases between them.

This rearrangement joins TRBV6-5 to TRBJ2-7; 8 bases map to TRBD2. Trimming took 3 bases from V and 7 from J; bases not matched to a gene: 2. CDR3 length: 12 residues. Looked up from germline, CDR1 is MNHEY and CDR2 is SVGAGI. CDR3 region: CASSYGGGEQYF. CDR3 DNA sequence: TGTGCCAGCAGTTATGGCGGGGGGGAGCAGTACTTC.

The V and J genes are TRBV29-1 and TRBJ1-2; D unresolved. V was shortened by 4 bases and J by 8 bases, with 20 bases between the two germline ends. CDR3 length equals 14 residues. Germline CDR1 reads SQVTM; CDR2 reads ANQGSEA. CDR3 region: CSVGGAGLQRGYTF. The CDR3 nucleotides read TGCAGCGTTGGAGGTGCTGGACTCCAGCGGGGCTACACCTTC. The full variable domain, rest sourced from reference TRBV29-1 and TRBJ1-2, is SAVISQKPSRDICQRGTSLTIQCQVDSQVTMMFWYRQQPGQSLTLIATANQGSEATYESGFVIDKFPISRPNLTFSTLTVSNMSPEDSSIYLCSVGGAGLQRGYTFGSGTRLTVV.

The chain carries TRBV5-4 and TRBJ1-1, with D perhaps TRBD1 (5 bases). Germline values: CDR1 SGHNT, CDR2 YYREEE (reference sequence). The CDR3 has 15 residues. Between the trimmed V and J ends, which lost 0 bases and 2 bases, there was a span of 11 bases. The chain's CDR3 is CASSLVRGVNTEAFF. The CDR3 coding sequence is TGTGCCAGCAGCTTGGTAAGGGGCGTTAACACTGAAGCTTTCTTT.

This sequence joins TRBV4-3 and TRBJ2-3, with a weak D call TRBD2 (6 bases). Trimming pared 0 bases from V and 5 bases from J, leaving 15 bases between. Germline assignment: CDR1 LGHNA and CDR2 YSLEER. CDR3 size: 16 residues. CDR3 bases: TGCGCCAGCAGCCAAGATAAGATCCTCGGGAGAGATACGCAGTATTTT. This sequence encodes CASSQDKILGRDTQYF.

In this sample, this clonotype turned up a few times. This rearrangement joins TRBV30 to TRBJ1-1; TRBD1 is a possible D gene (5 bases). The CDR3 has 13 amino acids. Trimming took off 2 bases at V and 1 base at J, with 8 bases between the two ends. CDR1 and CDR2 (germline): GTSNPN, SVGIG (reference sequence). CDR3 nucleotide sequence: TGTGCCTGGAGTAGACAGTCGAACACTGAAGCTTTCTTT. This sequence encodes CAWSRQSNTEAFF.